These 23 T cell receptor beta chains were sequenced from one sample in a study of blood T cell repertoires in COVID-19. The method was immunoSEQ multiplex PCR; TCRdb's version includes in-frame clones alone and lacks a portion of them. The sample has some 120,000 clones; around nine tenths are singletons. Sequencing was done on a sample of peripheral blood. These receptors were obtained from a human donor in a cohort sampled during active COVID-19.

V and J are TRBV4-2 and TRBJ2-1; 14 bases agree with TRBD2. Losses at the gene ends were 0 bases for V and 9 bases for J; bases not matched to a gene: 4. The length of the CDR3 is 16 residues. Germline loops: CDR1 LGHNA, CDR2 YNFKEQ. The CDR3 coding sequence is TGTGCCAGCAGCCAAGATGGGACTAGCGGGAGAATTGAGCAGTTCTTC. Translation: CASSQDGTSGRIEQFF.

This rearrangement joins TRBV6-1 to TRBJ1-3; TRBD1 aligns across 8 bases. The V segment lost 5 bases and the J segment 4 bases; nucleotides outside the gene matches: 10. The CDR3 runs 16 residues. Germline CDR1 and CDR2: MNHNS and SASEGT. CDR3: CASSQDRGDWGNTIYF. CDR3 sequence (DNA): TGTGCCAGCAGTCAAGACAGGGGTGACTGGGGAAACACCATATATTTT.

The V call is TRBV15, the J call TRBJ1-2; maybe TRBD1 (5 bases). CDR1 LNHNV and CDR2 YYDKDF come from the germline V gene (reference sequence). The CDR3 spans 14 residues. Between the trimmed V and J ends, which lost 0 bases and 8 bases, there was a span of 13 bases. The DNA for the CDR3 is TGTGCCACCAGCAGAGATTGGCGGGGGGGAGGCTACACCTTC. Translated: CATSRDWRGGGYTF. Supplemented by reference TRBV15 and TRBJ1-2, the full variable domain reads DAMVIQNPRYQVTQFGKPVTLSCSQTLNHNVMYWYQQKSSQAPKLLFHYYDKDFNNEADTPDNFQSRRPNTSFCFLDIRSPGLGDTAMYLCATSRDWRGGGYTFGSGTRLTVV.

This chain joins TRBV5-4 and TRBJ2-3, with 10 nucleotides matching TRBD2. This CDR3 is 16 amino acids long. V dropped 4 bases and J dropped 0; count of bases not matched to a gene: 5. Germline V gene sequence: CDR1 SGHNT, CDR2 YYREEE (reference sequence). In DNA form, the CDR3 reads TGTGCCAGCAGCCGGATAGCGGGGGGTAGCACAGATACGCAGTATTTT. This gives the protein CASSRIAGGSTDTQYF.

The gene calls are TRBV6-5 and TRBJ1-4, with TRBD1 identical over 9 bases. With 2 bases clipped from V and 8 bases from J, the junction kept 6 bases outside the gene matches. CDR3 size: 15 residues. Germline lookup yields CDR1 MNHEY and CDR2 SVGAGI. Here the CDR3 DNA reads TGTGCCAGCAGTTACAACAGGGGGCTGGGAGAAAAACTGTTTTTT. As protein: CASSYNRGLGEKLFF.

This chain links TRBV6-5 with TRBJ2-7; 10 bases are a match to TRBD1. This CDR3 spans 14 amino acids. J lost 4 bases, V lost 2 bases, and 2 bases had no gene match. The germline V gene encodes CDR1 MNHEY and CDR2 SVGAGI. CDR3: CASSYPGQGYEQYF. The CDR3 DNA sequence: TGTGCCAGCAGTTACCCGGGACAGGGGTACGAGCAGTACTTC.

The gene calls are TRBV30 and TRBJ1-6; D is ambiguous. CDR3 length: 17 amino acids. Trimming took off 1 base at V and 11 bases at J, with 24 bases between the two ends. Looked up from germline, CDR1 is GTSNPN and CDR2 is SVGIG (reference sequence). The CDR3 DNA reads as TGTGCCTGGAGTGCAACGAGGACGGCCCGAGGGAGCGCACCCCTCCACTTT. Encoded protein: CAWSATRTARGSAPLHF.

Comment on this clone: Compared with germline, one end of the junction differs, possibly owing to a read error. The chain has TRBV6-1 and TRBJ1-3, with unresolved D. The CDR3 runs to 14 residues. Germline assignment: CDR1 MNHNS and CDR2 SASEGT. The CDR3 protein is CASREVSSGNTIYF. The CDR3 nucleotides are TGTGCCAGCAGGGAAGTGAGCTCTGGAAACACCATATATTTT.

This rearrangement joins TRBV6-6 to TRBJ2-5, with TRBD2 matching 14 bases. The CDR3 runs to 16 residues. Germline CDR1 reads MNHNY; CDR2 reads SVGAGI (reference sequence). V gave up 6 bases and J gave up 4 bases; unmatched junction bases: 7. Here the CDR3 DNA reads TGTGCCAGCAGCCCAGGGACTAGCGGGAGCCTAGAGACCCAGTACTTC. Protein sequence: CASSPGTSGSLETQYF.

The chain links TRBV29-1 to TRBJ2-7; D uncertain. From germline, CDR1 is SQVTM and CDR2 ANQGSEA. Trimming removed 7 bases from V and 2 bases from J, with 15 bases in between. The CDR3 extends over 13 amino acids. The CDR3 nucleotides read TGCAGCGCTCAGAACCCAGGAACCTACGAGCAGTACTTC. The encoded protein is CSAQNPGTYEQYF.

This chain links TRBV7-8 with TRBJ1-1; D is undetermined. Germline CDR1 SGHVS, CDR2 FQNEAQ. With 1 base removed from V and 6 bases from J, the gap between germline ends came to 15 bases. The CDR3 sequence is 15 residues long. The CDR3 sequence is CASSLGVTWSAEAFF. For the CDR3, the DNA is TGTGCCAGCAGCTTAGGGGTGACATGGTCGGCTGAAGCTTTCTTT.

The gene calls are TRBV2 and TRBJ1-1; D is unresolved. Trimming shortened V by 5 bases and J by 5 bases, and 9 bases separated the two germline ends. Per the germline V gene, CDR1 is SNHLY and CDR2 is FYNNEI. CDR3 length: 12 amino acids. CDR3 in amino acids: CASSTGSTEAFF. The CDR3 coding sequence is TGTGCCAGCAGTACCGGGTCGACTGAAGCTTTCTTT. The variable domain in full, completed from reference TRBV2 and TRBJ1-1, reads EPEVTQTPSHQVTQMGQEVILRCVPISNHLYFYWYRQILGQKVEFLVSFYNNEISEKSEIFDDQFSVERPDGSNFTLKIRSTKLEDSAMYFCASSTGSTEAFFGQGTRLTVV.

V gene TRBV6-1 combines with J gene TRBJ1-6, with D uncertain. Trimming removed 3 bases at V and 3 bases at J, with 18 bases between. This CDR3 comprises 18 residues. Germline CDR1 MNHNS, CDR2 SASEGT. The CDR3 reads CASSEHPTTVVYNSPLHF. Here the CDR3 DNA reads TGTGCCAGCAGTGAGCACCCTACTACGGTAGTCTATAATTCACCCCTCCACTTT.

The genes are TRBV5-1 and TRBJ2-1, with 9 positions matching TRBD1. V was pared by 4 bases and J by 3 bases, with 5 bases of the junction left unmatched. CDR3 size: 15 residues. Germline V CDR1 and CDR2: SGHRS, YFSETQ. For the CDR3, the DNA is TGCGCCAGCAGCGCCGGGACAGGGATCTACAATGAGCAGTTCTTC. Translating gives CASSAGTGIYNEQFF. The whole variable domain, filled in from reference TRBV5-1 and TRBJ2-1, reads KAGVTQTPRYLIKTRGQQVTLSCSPISGHRSVSWYQQTPGQGLQFLFEYFSETQRNKGNFPGRFSGRQFSNSRSEMNVSTLELGDSALYLCASSAGTGIYNEQFFGPGTRLTVL.

The chain's CDR3 is CASSEGQGLANTIYF. The CDR3 coding sequence is TGTGCCAGCAGTGAAGGACAGGGACTAGCAAACACCATATATTTT. The chain links TRBV6-1 to TRBJ1-3; 7 bases align to TRBD1. Germline CDR1 reads MNHNS; CDR2 reads SASEGT. This CDR3 comprises 15 residues. Trimming removed 1 base from V and 6 bases from J; junction bases left unmatched: 6.

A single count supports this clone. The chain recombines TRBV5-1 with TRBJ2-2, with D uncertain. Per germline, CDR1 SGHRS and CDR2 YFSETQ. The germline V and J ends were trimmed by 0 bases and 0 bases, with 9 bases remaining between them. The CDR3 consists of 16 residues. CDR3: CASSLGGGPNTGELFF. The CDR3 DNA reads TGCGCCAGCAGCTTGGGAGGCGGCCCGAACACCGGGGAGCTGTTTTTT.

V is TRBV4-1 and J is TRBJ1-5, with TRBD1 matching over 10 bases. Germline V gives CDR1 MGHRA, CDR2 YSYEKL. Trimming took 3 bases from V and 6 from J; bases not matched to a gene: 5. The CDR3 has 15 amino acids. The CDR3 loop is CASSQGQGYSQPQHF. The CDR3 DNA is TGCGCCAGCAGCCAGGGACAGGGGTACAGTCAGCCCCAGCATTTT.

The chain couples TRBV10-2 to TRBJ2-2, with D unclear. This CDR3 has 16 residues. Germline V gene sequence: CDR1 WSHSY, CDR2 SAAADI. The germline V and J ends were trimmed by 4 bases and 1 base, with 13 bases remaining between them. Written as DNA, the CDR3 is TGCGCCAGCAGTGCCGATCGTGCAGGGAACACCGGGGAGCTGTTTTTT. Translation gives CASSADRAGNTGELFF.

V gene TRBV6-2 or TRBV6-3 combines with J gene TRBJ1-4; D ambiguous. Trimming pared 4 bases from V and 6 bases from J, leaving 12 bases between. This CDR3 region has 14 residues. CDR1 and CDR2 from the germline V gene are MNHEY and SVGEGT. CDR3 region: CASSSREGDEKLFF. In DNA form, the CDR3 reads TGTGCCAGCAGTTCCCGGGAGGGAGATGAAAAACTGTTTTTT.

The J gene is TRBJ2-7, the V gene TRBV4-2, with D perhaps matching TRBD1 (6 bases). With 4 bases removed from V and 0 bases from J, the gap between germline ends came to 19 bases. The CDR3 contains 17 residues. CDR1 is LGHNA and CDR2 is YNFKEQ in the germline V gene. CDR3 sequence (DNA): TGTGCCAGCAGCCGCAATACAAGGGGGAGAAGCTCCTACGAGCAGTACTTC. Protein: CASSRNTRGRSSYEQYF.

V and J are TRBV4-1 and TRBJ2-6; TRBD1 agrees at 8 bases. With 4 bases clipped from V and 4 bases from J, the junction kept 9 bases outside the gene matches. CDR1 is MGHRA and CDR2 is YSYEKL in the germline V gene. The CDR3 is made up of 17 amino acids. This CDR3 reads CASSRTLQGAGANVLTF. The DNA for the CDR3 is TGCGCCAGCAGCCGGACCCTTCAGGGGGCCGGGGCCAACGTCCTGACTTTC.

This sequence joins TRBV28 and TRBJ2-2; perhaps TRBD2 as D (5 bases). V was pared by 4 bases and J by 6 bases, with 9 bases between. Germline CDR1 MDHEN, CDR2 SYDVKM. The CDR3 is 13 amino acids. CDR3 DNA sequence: TGTGCCAGCAGTTACCTAGCCCCCGGGGAGCTGTTTTTT. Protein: CASSYLAPGELFF.

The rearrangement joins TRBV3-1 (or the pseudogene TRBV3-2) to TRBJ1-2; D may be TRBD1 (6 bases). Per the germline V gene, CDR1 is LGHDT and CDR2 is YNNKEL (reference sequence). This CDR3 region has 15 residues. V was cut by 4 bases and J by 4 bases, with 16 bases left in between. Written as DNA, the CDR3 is TGTGCCAGCAGCCCGGGCCGGGGGGCTTTCTATGGCTACACCTTC. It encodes CASSPGRGAFYGYTF.